This TCR beta chain was observed in a study of T cells in localized non-small cell lung cancer. The study, taken as a whole, reports: Of the tissues analyzed, uninvolved adjacent lung showed maximal T cell clonality, greater than tumor. With higher T cell density in blood came longer overall survival.

Germline V gene data show CDR1 as MDHEN and CDR2 as SYDVKM. V was pared by 5 bases and J by 9 bases, with 10 bases between. The CDR3 consists of 11 residues. Repertoires were generated with immunoSEQ multiplex PCR, while TCRdb's copy carries only in-frame clones and drops some. Of fewer than 25,000 clones in the sample, less than 95% were seen once. Details on this clone: Its target is unknown.

This chain links TRBV28 with TRBJ1-1; D is possibly TRBD1 (5 bases). This sample comprised peripheral blood, obtained before any cancer treatment. The sequence was collected from a woman between 35 and 75 years old with stage I lung adenocarcinoma. CDR3 coding DNA: TGTGCCAGCAGTCACCGGGACCAAGCTTTCTTT. Translation: CASSHRDQAFF.